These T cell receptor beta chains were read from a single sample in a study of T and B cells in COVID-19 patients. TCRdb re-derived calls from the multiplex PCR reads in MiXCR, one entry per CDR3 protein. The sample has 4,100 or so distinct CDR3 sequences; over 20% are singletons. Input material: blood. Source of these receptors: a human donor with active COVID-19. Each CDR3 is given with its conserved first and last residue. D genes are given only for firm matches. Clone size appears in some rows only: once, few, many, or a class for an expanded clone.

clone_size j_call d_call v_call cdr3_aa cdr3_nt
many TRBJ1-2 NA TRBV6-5 CASSYSRGGQTNYGYTF TGTGCCAGCAGTTACTCGAGGGGGGGCCAGACTAACTATGGCTACACCTTC
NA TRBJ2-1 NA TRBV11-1 CASGGLRIRSSYNEQFF TGTGCCAGCGGGGGACTCCGCATACGTAGCTCCTACAATGAGCAGTTCTTC
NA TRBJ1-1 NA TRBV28 CASSSSWSGDTEAFF TGTGCCAGCAGTAGTTCCTGGTCCGGAGACACTGAAGCTTTCTTT
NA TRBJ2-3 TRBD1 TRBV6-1 CASSYGQGAKDTQYF TGTGCCAGCAGTTACGGACAGGGGGCGAAGGATACGCAGTATTTT
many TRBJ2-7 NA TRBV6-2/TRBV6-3 CASSRANSYEQYF TGTGCCAGCAGCCGTGCTAACTCCTACGAGCAGTACTTC
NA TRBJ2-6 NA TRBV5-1 CASSWQPGRSSGANVLTF TGCGCCAGCAGCTGGCAACCGGGACGAAGCTCTGGGGCCAACGTCCTGACTTTC
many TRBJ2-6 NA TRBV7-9 CASSPRNNPSGANVLTF TGTGCCAGCAGCCCAAGGAACAATCCCTCTGGGGCCAACGTCCTGACTTTC
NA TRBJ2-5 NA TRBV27 CASSYLLAGQGETQYF TGTGCCAGCAGTTACCTCCTAGCGGGACAGGGAGAGACCCAGTACTTC
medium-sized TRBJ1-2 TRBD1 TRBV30 CAWSGEGQGLYGYTF TGTGCCTGGAGTGGGGAGGGACAGGGGCTTTATGGCTACACCTTC
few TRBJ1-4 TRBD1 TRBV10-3 CATLDRGNEKLFF TGTGCCACCCTGGACAGGGGGAATGAAAAACTGTTTTTT
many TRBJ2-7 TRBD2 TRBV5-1 CASSFGSGSATEQYF TGCGCCAGCAGCTTTGGTAGCGGGAGCGCCACCGAGCAGTACTTC
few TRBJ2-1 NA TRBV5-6 CASSPRQGGLRTSGINEQFF TGTGCCAGCAGCCCCCGACAGGGGGGCCTAAGGACTAGCGGAATAAATGAGCAGTTCTTC
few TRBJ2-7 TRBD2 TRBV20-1 CSAPTSGRGNEQYF TGCAGTGCTCCGACTAGCGGGAGGGGCAACGAGCAGTACTTC
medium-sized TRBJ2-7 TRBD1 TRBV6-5 CASTRTGDYEQYF TGTGCCAGCACCCGGACAGGGGACTACGAGCAGTACTTC
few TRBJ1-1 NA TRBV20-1 CSARMGPTNTEAFF TGCAGTGCTAGAATGGGACCTACGAACACTGAAGCTTTCTTT
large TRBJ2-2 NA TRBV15 CATSRGTGELFF TGTGCCACCAGCAGAGGTACCGGGGAGCTGTTTTTT
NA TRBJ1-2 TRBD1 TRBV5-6 CASSSGQGAEGYTF TGTGCCAGCAGCTCGGGACAGGGGGCTGAGGGCTACACCTTC
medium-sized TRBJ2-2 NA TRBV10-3 CAISVRASGELFF TGTGCCATCAGTGTTAGGGCGAGCGGGGAGCTGTTTTTT
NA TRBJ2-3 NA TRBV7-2 CASSQTFTDTQYF TGTGCCAGCAGCCAGACCTTCACAGATACGCAGTATTTT
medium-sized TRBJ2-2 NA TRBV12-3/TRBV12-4 CATLGVRVAGELFF TGTGCCACCCTGGGAGTACGGGTCGCCGGGGAGCTGTTTTTT
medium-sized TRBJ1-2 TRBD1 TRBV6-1 CASSAQGSYGYTF TGTGCCAGCAGTGCACAGGGGAGTTATGGCTACACCTTC
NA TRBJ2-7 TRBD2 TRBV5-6 CASSLRLAGVYEQYF TGTGCCAGCAGCTTGAGACTAGCGGGAGTGTACGAGCAGTACTTC
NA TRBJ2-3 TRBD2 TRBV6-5 CATQPGLAGTDTQYF TGTGCCACCCAACCGGGACTAGCGGGCACAGATACGCAGTATTTT
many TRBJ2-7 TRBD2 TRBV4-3 CASSQLLAGFEQYF TGCGCCAGCAGCCAACTACTAGCGGGATTCGAGCAGTACTTC
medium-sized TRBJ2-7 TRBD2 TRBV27 CASRGSSGSPSYEQYF TGTGCCAGCAGGGGTTCTAGCGGGAGTCCCTCCTACGAGCAGTACTTC
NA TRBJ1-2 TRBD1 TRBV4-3 CASSQGSPGQGNGYTF TGCGCCAGCAGCCAAGGAAGTCCGGGACAGGGGAATGGCTACACCTTC
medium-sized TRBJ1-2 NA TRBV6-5 CASSGRGDYGYTF TGTGCCAGCAGTGGGCGTGGGGACTATGGCTACACCTTC
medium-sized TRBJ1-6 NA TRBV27 CASTGGRSSYNSPLHF TGTGCCAGCACCGGAGGGAGAAGCTCCTATAATTCACCCCTCCACTTT
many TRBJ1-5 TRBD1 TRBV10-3 CAISEIRTGSNQPQHF TGTGCCATCAGTGAGATACGGACAGGCTCAAATCAGCCCCAGCATTTT
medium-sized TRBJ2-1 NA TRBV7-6 CASSLGSPSSYNEQFF TGTGCCAGCAGCTTGGGTTCCCCTAGCTCCTACAATGAGCAGTTCTTC
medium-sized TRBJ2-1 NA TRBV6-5 CASSKIWVTSSYNEQFF TGTGCCAGCAGTAAGATCTGGGTGACCAGCTCCTACAATGAGCAGTTCTTC
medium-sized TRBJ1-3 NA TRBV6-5 CASSYRAMPGNTIYF TGTGCCAGCAGTTACCGCGCTATGCCTGGAAACACCATATATTTT
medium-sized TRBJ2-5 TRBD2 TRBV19 CASRTSKQETQYF TGTGCCAGCAGGACTAGTAAACAAGAGACCCAGTACTTC
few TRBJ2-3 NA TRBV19 CASMDGAGDTQYF TGTGCCAGTATGGACGGAGCGGGAGATACGCAGTATTTT
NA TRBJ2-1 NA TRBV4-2 CASSQDWWTNEQFF TGTGCCAGCAGCCAAGATTGGTGGACCAATGAGCAGTTCTTC
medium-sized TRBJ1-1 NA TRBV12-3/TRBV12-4 CASSSSYKNTEAFF TGTGCCAGCAGTTCTTCTTACAAAAACACTGAAGCTTTCTTT
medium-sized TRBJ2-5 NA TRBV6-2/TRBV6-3 CASSTIQTQETQYF TGTGCCAGCAGTACCATCCAGACCCAAGAGACCCAGTACTTC
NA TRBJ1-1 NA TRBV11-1 CASSRRENTEAFF TGTGCCAGCAGCCGTCGGGAGAACACTGAAGCTTTCTTT
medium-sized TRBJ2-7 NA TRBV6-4 CASKRGDDRIGNEQYF TGTGCCAGCAAGAGGGGGGATGACAGGATCGGGAACGAGCAGTACTTC
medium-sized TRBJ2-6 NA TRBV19 CASRQFSGANVLTF TGTGCCAGTAGACAGTTCTCTGGGGCCAACGTCCTGACTTTC
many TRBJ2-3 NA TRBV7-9 CASSLEGSTDTQYF TGTGCCAGCAGCTTAGAGGGTAGCACAGATACGCAGTATTTT
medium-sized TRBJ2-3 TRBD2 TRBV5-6 CASSFLAEYTDTQYF TGTGCCAGCAGCTTCCTAGCGGAATATACAGATACGCAGTATTTT
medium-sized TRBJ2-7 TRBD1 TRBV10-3 CAITERDREIGEQYF TGTGCCATCACCGAGAGGGACAGGGAAATCGGGGAGCAGTACTTC
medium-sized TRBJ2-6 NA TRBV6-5 CASSLGGQGANVLTF TGTGCCAGCAGCCTGGGGGGGCAGGGGGCCAACGTCCTGACTTTC
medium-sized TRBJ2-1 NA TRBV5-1 CASSLEVEQFF TGCGCCAGCAGCTTGGAGGTAGAGCAGTTCTTC
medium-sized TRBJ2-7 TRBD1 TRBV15 CATSRAGQGQYEQYF TGTGCCACCAGCAGAGCGGGACAGGGACAATACGAGCAGTACTTC
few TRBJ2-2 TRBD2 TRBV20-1 CSATGTSYVGELFF TGCAGTGCCACGGGGACTAGTTATGTCGGGGAGCTGTTTTTT
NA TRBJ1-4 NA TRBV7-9 CASSVDTTNEKLFF TGTGCCAGCAGCGTGGATACAACTAATGAAAAACTGTTTTTT
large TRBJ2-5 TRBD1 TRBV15 CATSRTGGEETQYF TGTGCCACCAGCAGGACAGGGGGCGAAGAGACCCAGTACTTC
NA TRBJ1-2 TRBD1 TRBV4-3 CASSQGGQGLGYTF TGCGCCAGCAGCCAAGGAGGACAGGGACTTGGCTACACCTTC
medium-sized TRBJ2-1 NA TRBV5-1 CASSLGVEQFF TGCGCCAGCAGCTTGGGGGTAGAGCAGTTCTTC
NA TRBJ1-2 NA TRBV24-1 CATSDLDGYTF TGTGCCACCAGTGACCTTGACGGCTACACCTTC
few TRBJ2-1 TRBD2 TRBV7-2 CASSLVGGGEQFF TGTGCCAGCAGCTTAGTTGGGGGGGGAGAGCAGTTCTTC
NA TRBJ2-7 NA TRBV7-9 CASSLSQAFHEQYF TGTGCCAGCAGCTTATCACAGGCCTTCCACGAGCAGTACTTC
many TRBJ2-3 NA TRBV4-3 CASSQAGSTDTQYF TGCGCCAGCAGCCAAGCGGGTAGCACAGATACGCAGTATTTT
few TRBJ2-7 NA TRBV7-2 CASSFLVEQYF TGTGCCAGCAGCTTCTTAGTCGAGCAGTACTTC
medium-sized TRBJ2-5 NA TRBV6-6 CASSYGGTNQETQYF TGTGCCAGCAGTTATGGTGGGACAAACCAAGAGACCCAGTACTTC
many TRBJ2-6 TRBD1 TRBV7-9 CASSRLRGPSSGANVLTF TGTGCCAGCAGCCGCCTCAGGGGGCCCAGCTCTGGGGCCAACGTCCTGACTTTC
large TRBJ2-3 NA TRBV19 CASTSLKGGFVDTQYF TGTGCCAGTACCTCCCTCAAGGGGGGTTTCGTAGATACGCAGTATTTT